This is a list of T cell receptor beta chains from one sample in a study of blood T cell repertoires in COVID-19. The protocol was immunoSEQ multiplex PCR, while the TCRdb copy is restricted to in-frame clones and leaves out a portion. The sample yields more than 200,000 clones, around 88% seen once. What was sequenced was peripheral blood. The receptors come from a man older than 75 with acute or convalescent COVID-19. Each CDR3 is given with its conserved first and last residue.

V gene: TRBV10-3; CDR3 protein: CAIRDNAGTSDYEQYF
V gene: TRBV2; CDR3 protein: CASSRSGGVGEQFF
V gene: TRBV28; CDR3 protein: CASSLGGGGQETQYF
V gene: TRBV3-1/TRBV3-2; CDR3 protein: CASSQAGNTIYF
V gene: TRBV12-5; CDR3 protein: CASGLPGQGRNEQFF
V gene: TRBV5-1; CDR3 protein: CASSLTSGGADTQYF
V gene: TRBV5-1; CDR3 protein: CASSFRGQDGRYEQYF
V gene: TRBV6-2/TRBV6-3; CDR3 protein: CASSYSNRERRYTEAFF
V gene: TRBV7-2; CDR3 protein: CASSLPAMSEQFF
V gene: TRBV19; CDR3 protein: CASSRDRGAYNEQFF
V gene: TRBV5-8; CDR3 protein: CASSYPGTRETQYF
V gene: TRBV5-4; CDR3 protein: CASSSSGTPPYEQYF
V gene: TRBV5-1; CDR3 protein: CASSLAVVGTDTQYF
V gene: TRBV6-5; CDR3 protein: CASGGGRNTGELFF
V gene: TRBV6-2/TRBV6-3; CDR3 protein: CASSYSGQGRTEAFF
V gene: TRBV5-4; CDR3 protein: CASSSGTGGGNYGYTF
V gene: TRBV19; CDR3 protein: CASSQGQGIGAFF
V gene: TRBV6-5; CDR3 protein: CASSQGGGTEAFF
V gene: TRBV5-5; CDR3 protein: CASSLDGSNYGYTF
V gene: TRBV15; CDR3 protein: CATSSAGGFHF
V gene: TRBV7-2; CDR3 protein: CASSLDRPGNSPLHF
V gene: TRBV2; CDR3 protein: CASSELVPYGYTF
V gene: TRBV18; CDR3 protein: CASSPVTSGSPDTQYF
V gene: TRBV2; CDR3 protein: CASSPQTGLGSYEQYF
V gene: TRBV18; CDR3 protein: CASSPFAGTGGTGELFF
V gene: TRBV12-3/TRBV12-4; CDR3 protein: CASSLLGTQHF
V gene: TRBV11-2; CDR3 protein: CASRHLRVVKLFF
V gene: TRBV6-6; CDR3 protein: CASSPGSNQPQHF
V gene: TRBV6-5; CDR3 protein: CASSGQPYGYTF
V gene: TRBV4-2; CDR3 protein: CASSQGFSTGEETQYF
V gene: TRBV6-6; CDR3 protein: CASSPDRGSTQPQHF
V gene: TRBV5-4; CDR3 protein: CASSLGRQGLDTQYF
V gene: TRBV6-2/TRBV6-3; CDR3 protein: CASSSGRGYNSPLHF
V gene: TRBV5-4; CDR3 protein: CASSLAGADTQYF
V gene: TRBV28; CDR3 protein: CASSRQPNQPQHF
V gene: TRBV7-2; CDR3 protein: CASSSRNSYEQYF
V gene: TRBV10-1; CDR3 protein: CASSDRFGKGGRETQYF
V gene: TRBV7-7; CDR3 protein: CASSKLAGGSNEQFF
V gene: TRBV5-1; CDR3 protein: CASSLVASGGNEQFF
V gene: TRBV12-5; CDR3 protein: CASGAGQGHSPLHF
V gene: TRBV5-1; CDR3 protein: CASSLEGQGEAFF
V gene: TRBV3-1/TRBV3-2; CDR3 protein: CASSQGRIVNQPQHF
V gene: TRBV2; CDR3 protein: CASSETGVGNQPQHF
V gene: TRBV6-2/TRBV6-3; CDR3 protein: CASRPLIQGAGNQPQHF
V gene: TRBV2; CDR3 protein: CASRASGRPGF
V gene: TRBV6-2/TRBV6-3; CDR3 protein: CASSPLGGSNTGELFF
V gene: TRBV11-3; CDR3 protein: CASSLGADREQYF
V gene: TRBV7-3; CDR3 protein: CASSLTSLDEQFF
V gene: TRBV20-1; CDR3 protein: CSARGPYEQYF
V gene: TRBV12-3/TRBV12-4; CDR3 protein: CASSSTGTQPQHF
V gene: TRBV28; CDR3 protein: CASRPGQVSTEAFF
V gene: TRBV9; CDR3 protein: CASSALAGAYSYNSPLHF
V gene: TRBV6-5; CDR3 protein: CASNAGPSRYGYTF
V gene: TRBV5-1; CDR3 protein: CASSLTSNEQFF
V gene: TRBV11-1; CDR3 protein: CASSKGDRLEEQYF